This passage covers 25 T cell receptor beta chains from one sample sequenced in a study of blood T cell repertoires in COVID-19. Libraries were prepared by immunoSEQ multiplex PCR; TCRdb keeps only in-frame clonotypes and omits some of them. The table records 150,000 to 200,000 clones, nearly 80% of them present only once. Sequenced material: peripheral blood. These receptors all come from a woman over 75 with acute or convalescent COVID-19.

V is TRBV6-2 or TRBV6-3 and J is TRBJ2-1; TRBD2 matches at 12 bases. The germline CDR1 and CDR2 sequences are MNHEY and SVGEGT. V was pared by 5 bases and J by 3 bases, with 5 bases of the junction left unmatched. CDR3 length: 16 amino acids. The CDR3 region has the DNA TGTGCCAGCAGTCCCCTGGGACTAGCGGGCTACAATGAGCAGTTCTTC. It is translated as CASSPLGLAGYNEQFF.

This rearrangement joins TRBV29-1 to TRBJ1-4, with D possibly being TRBD1 (6 bases). The CDR3 runs 14 residues. Germline loops: CDR1 SQVTM, CDR2 ANQGSEA. Trimming removed 0 bases at V and 10 bases at J, with 15 bases between. The CDR3 DNA follows: TGCAGCGTTGAAGAGTCGACAGGCCAGGCAAAACTGTTTTTT. It yields the protein CSVEESTGQAKLFF.

V and J are TRBV24-1 and TRBJ2-3, with no clear D. CDR1 is KGHDR, CDR2 SFDVKD, per germline. The CDR3 loop spans 12 amino acids. V was clipped by 9 bases and J by 5 bases, with 11 bases between them. CDR3 loop: CATQSPGDTQYF. CDR3 DNA sequence: TGTGCCACCCAAAGTCCAGGAGATACGCAGTATTTT.

This clone occurred a few times. This chain links TRBV5-1 with TRBJ1-1; perhaps TRBD1 as D (6 bases). The germline V gene has CDR1 SGHRS and CDR2 YFSETQ. This CDR3 is built from 15 residues. Trimming cost V 4 bases and J 0 bases, with 13 bases left between them. CDR3 nucleotides: TGCGCCAGCAGCGGCGAACAGGGTATGAACACTGAAGCTTTCTTT. This sequence encodes CASSGEQGMNTEAFF.

The rearrangement joins TRBV19 to TRBJ1-5; 7 positions match TRBD1. The CDR3 is 13 amino acids. V lost 7 bases and J lost 6; bases outside the gene matches: 6. Germline V gene sequence: CDR1 LNHDA, CDR2 SQIVND (reference sequence). CDR3 bases: TGTGCCAGTACTGACAGGGTAGGTCAGCCCCAGCATTTT. Its protein is CASTDRVGQPQHF.

The chain carries TRBV28 and TRBJ2-1; 9 bases match TRBD2. The CDR3 totals 14 residues. Trimming at V came to 6 bases and at J to 7 bases, leaving 7 bases not matched to a gene. The germline V gene has CDR1 MDHEN and CDR2 SYDVKM. The CDR3 region is CASSPREGLNEQFF. DNA of the CDR3: TGTGCCAGCAGCCCGCGGGAGGGCCTAAATGAGCAGTTCTTC.

The chain combines TRBV5-1 with TRBJ2-1, with a weak D call TRBD2 (5 bases). V lost 1 base and J 7 bases, leaving 9 bases between the germline ends. Germline V CDR1 and CDR2: SGHRS, YFSETQ. The CDR3 contains 13 residues. The CDR3 is CASSLPEGNEQFF. CDR3 coding DNA: TGCGCCAGCAGCTTGCCCGAGGGAAATGAGCAGTTCTTC.

This clone was detected once. The gene calls are TRBV28 and TRBJ1-5, with D unresolved. Trimming took off 8 bases at V and 7 bases at J, with 9 bases between the two ends. Germline V lookup: CDR1 MDHEN, CDR2 SYDVKM. CDR3 length: 11 residues. The chain's CDR3 is CASPRGQPQHF. CDR3 coding DNA: TGTGCCAGCCCGCGGGGACAGCCCCAGCATTTT.

The V call is TRBV5-1, the J call TRBJ2-1, with D hard to call. V was cut by 7 bases and J by 0 bases, with 11 bases left in between. CDR3 size: 14 residues. Germline V gene lookup returns CDR1 SGHRS and CDR2 YFSETQ. The CDR3 here is CASRDLGSYNEQFF. As DNA, the CDR3 is TGCGCCAGCCGCGACCTAGGCTCCTACAATGAGCAGTTCTTC.

This clone has just a few counts. The same CDR3 can be traced to other DNA sequences in this sample. The rearrangement joins TRBV28 to TRBJ1-2; 8 positions agree with TRBD1. Germline V gene lookup returns CDR1 MDHEN and CDR2 SYDVKM. V dropped 8 bases and J dropped 8; count of bases not matched to a gene: 10. This CDR3 has 13 amino acids. The CDR3 nucleotides read TGTGCCAGCGGCTTGGACAGGGCGGGGGGCTACACCTTC. It is translated as CASGLDRAGGYTF.

This clone was observed once. V gene TRBV5-1 combines with J gene TRBJ2-2; TRBD1 matches at 9 bases. The CDR3 spans 18 residues. The V segment lost 1 base and the J segment 1 base; nucleotides outside the gene matches: 8. Germline CDR1 reads SGHRS; CDR2 reads YFSETQ. CDR3 residues: CASSLTTGGAGNTGELFF. CDR3 DNA: TGCGCCAGCAGCTTGACCACAGGGGGCGCAGGGAACACCGGGGAGCTGTTTTTT.

The rearrangement uses TRBV4-2 and TRBJ1-1, with D maybe TRBD1 (5 bases). The CDR3 has 15 residues. V lost 4 bases, J lost 1 base, and 13 bases lay in between. Per the germline V gene, CDR1 is LGHNA and CDR2 is YNFKEQ. The DNA for the CDR3 is TGTGCCAGCAGCCCCCCTGGCAGGGAGAACACTGAAGCTTTCTTT. Protein sequence: CASSPPGRENTEAFF.

This clone appeared once. The V gene is TRBV10-1, the J gene TRBJ2-2; 10 nucleotides match TRBD1. V gave up 5 bases and J gave up 3 bases; unmatched junction bases: 3. CDR1 and CDR2 (germline): WNHNN, SYGVQD (reference sequence). CDR3 length equals 15 residues. The CDR3 is CASSRDRGDTGELFF. In DNA, the CDR3 is TGCGCCAGCAGTAGGGACAGGGGAGACACCGGGGAGCTGTTTTTT.

J is TRBJ2-7 and V is TRBV29-1, with D possibly being TRBD1 (6 bases). V lost 0 bases and J 6 bases, leaving 12 bases between the germline ends. Germline CDR1 SQVTM, CDR2 ANQGSEA. The CDR3 consists of 13 residues. This CDR3 is CSVEDQQGSEQYF. As DNA, the CDR3 is TGCAGCGTTGAAGATCAACAGGGATCCGAGCAGTACTTC.

The chain carries TRBV27 and TRBJ1-1; D may be TRBD1 (5 bases). Trimming removed 6 bases from V and 1 base from J, with 12 bases in between. Germline assignment: CDR1 MNHEY and CDR2 SMNVEV (reference sequence). This CDR3 is built from 14 residues. This CDR3 reads CASSGTLENTEAFF. As DNA, the CDR3 is TGTGCCAGCAGCGGGACTCTGGAGAACACTGAAGCTTTCTTT.

The chain uses TRBV20-1 and TRBJ1-6; the match to TRBD1 covers 10 bases. CDR1 DFQATT and CDR2 SNEGSKA come from the germline V gene (reference sequence). CDR3 length: 15 residues. The J segment lost 10 bases and the V segment lost 6 bases, leaving 12 bases of the junction unmatched. The CDR3 region has the DNA TGCAGTGCGAGTGGGACAGGGGCCAGGGGGTCACCCCTCCACTTT. Its protein product is CSASGTGARGSPLHF.

The V call is TRBV2, the J call TRBJ1-1; 9 bases line up with TRBD1. Germline values: CDR1 SNHLY, CDR2 FYNNEI. V dropped 3 bases and J dropped 10; count of bases not matched to a gene: 12. This CDR3 is built from 15 residues. The CDR3 is CASSDQQGAGVPAFF. The CDR3 DNA sequence: TGTGCCAGCAGTGACCAACAGGGGGCAGGGGTGCCAGCTTTCTTT.

This clone was observed a few times. This sequence joins TRBV28 and TRBJ2-7, with 12 bases that match TRBD2. Per germline, CDR1 MDHEN and CDR2 SYDVKM. CDR3 size: 15 residues. V trimming: 4 bases; J trimming: 4 bases; junction bases outside the gene matches: 5. The chain's CDR3 is CASSSRLAGAYEQYF. The CDR3 DNA reads TGTGCCAGCAGTTCCCGACTAGCGGGAGCTTACGAGCAGTACTTC.

The chain carries TRBV7-9 and TRBJ2-3, with 11 bases lining up with TRBD2. The V and J ends lost 5 bases and 7 bases, in that order; junction bases with no gene match: 11. The CDR3 consists of 16 residues. Germline CDR1 and CDR2: SEHNR and FQNEAQ (reference sequence). The CDR3 here is CASSTNLAGGGHTQYF. The CDR3, as DNA: TGTGCCAGCAGCACCAATCTAGCGGGAGGAGGGCATACGCAGTATTTT.

V usage is TRBV23-1 and J usage is TRBJ2-4; D not resolved. TRBV23-1 counts as an open reading frame of uncertain function. The CDR3 has 17 amino acids. The V and J ends lost 6 bases and 0 bases respectively, with 18 bases between them. CDR3 residues: CASSGRIQDLAKNIQYF. DNA for the CDR3: TGCGCCAGCAGCGGTAGAATTCAGGATCTAGCCAAAAACATTCAGTACTTC.

This clone was seen a single time. The V gene is TRBV19, the J gene TRBJ1-2; tentatively, D is TRBD1 (6 bases). The CDR3 spans 14 residues. Germline V gene lookup returns CDR1 LNHDA and CDR2 SQIVND (reference sequence). V dropped 5 bases and J dropped 5 bases, with 15 bases sitting between them. The CDR3 coding sequence is TGTGCCAGTAGTGCCGGGACATCATGGTATGGCTACACCTTC. This gives the protein CASSAGTSWYGYTF.

The chain couples TRBV7-2 to TRBJ1-5; 9 bases are a match to TRBD1. This CDR3 is built from 18 residues. Germline V lookup: CDR1 SGHTA, CDR2 FQGNSA. V trimming: 0 bases; J trimming: 2 bases; junction bases outside the gene matches: 8. CDR3 nucleotides: TGTGCCAGCAGCTTAGCACCGACAGGGGGTGGTGGCAATCAGCCCCAGCATTTT. Translation: CASSLAPTGGGGNQPQHF.

This chain uses TRBV19 with TRBJ1-5, with D tentatively TRBD1 (6 bases). Trimming pared 7 bases from V and 0 bases from J, leaving 22 bases between. CDR1 is LNHDA, CDR2 SQIVND, per germline (reference sequence). The length of the CDR3 is 18 residues. Written as DNA, the CDR3 is TGTGCCAGTACTCAATACGGGGGGCGGCGGGATAGCAATCAGCCCCAGCATTTT. Translating it yields CASTQYGGRRDSNQPQHF.

This chain links TRBV11-2 with TRBJ2-3; maybe TRBD1 (6 bases). The germline V gene encodes CDR1 SGHAT and CDR2 FQNNGV. V lost 1 base to trimming and J lost 6 bases, with 8 bases between them. The CDR3 covers 13 residues. CDR3 nucleotide sequence: TGTGCCAGCAGCTTAGCTGGGGGCGATACGCAGTATTTT. Its protein product is CASSLAGGDTQYF.

CDR3 bases: TGTGCCAGCAGCTTCCGTGCAGGTCTGGAGACCCAGTACTTC. It is translated as CASSFRAGLETQYF. V is TRBV7-9 and J is TRBJ2-5, with unresolved D. The ends were cut back, 3 bases at V and 5 bases at J, with 13 bases in the middle. CDR1 and CDR2 from the germline V gene are SEHNR and FQNEAQ (reference sequence). There are 14 residues in the CDR3.